The 24 T cell receptor beta chains below all came from one sample that was sequenced in a study of post-analysis software for immune sequencing data. Findings and caveats of the study: Five or six TRBV segments were significantly more frequent in patients than in controls. TRBV5-6, TRBV5-1 and TRBV20-1 were among these segments.

Unique molecular identifiers were carried by the TCR beta cDNA libraries. TCRdb used MiXCR to reprocess the PCR reads, holding one entry per CDR3 protein. The sample contains fewer than 900,000 distinct CDR3 sequences, approximately 44% of which appear only once. Their cognate antigens are unknown. Sequences were obtained from blood. The receptors shown here come from a girl under 18 with multiple sclerosis.

This clonotype was counted between two and nine times. The rearrangement joins TRBV29-1 to TRBJ2-1; 10 bases line up with TRBD2. Looked up from germline, CDR1 is SQVTM and CDR2 is ANQGSEA. The CDR3 runs 14 residues. The V gene end was trimmed by 6 bases and the J gene end by 6 bases; junction bases not matched to a gene: 8. The DNA for the CDR3 is TGCAGCGTCCTCCTAGCGGGAGTGGGCAATGAGCAGTTCTTC. Its protein product is CSVLLAGVGNEQFF.

This rearrangement joins TRBV3-1 to TRBJ2-1; D may be TRBD1 (6 bases). Trimming shortened V by 2 bases and J by 7 bases, and 12 bases separated the two germline ends. Germline CDR1 and CDR2: LGHDT and YNNKEL (reference sequence). CDR3 size: 14 residues. The CDR3 DNA is TGTGCCAGCAGCCAAATCACAGGGAGAAATGAGCAGTTCTTC. This sequence encodes CASSQITGRNEQFF.

This clonotype was observed a handful of times. This chain links TRBV30 with TRBJ1-5; perhaps TRBD1 as D (5 bases). CDR1 is GTSNPN, CDR2 SVGIG, per germline (reference sequence). CDR3 length equals 13 residues. Between the trimmed V and J ends, which lost 2 bases and 7 bases, there was a span of 12 bases. The CDR3 region is CAWSPQGDQPQHF. CDR3 sequence (DNA): TGTGCCTGGAGTCCACAAGGGGACCAGCCCCAGCATTTT.

This clonotype has more than one count but fewer than ten. This chain links TRBV6-5 with TRBJ2-1; D unclear. Per the germline V gene, CDR1 is MNHEY and CDR2 is SVGAGI. Deletions cut 2 bases from V and 5 bases from J, with 10 bases between. The CDR3 covers 14 residues. CDR3 in amino acids: CASSYVGRDNEQFF. CDR3 bases: TGTGCCAGCAGTTACGTTGGTCGGGACAATGAGCAGTTCTTC.

A remark on this clonotype: A read error may produce the germline difference seen at one junction end. The chain couples TRBV2 to TRBJ1-4; possibly TRBD1 for D (6 bases). The CDR3 is made up of 15 amino acids. The germline V gene has CDR1 SNHLY and CDR2 FYNNEI. CDR3 DNA sequence: TGTGCCAGCAGGGAAGGGGGAAGGGTGGATGAAAAACTGTTTTTT. This sequence encodes CASREGGRVDEKLFF. Looking up the rest from reference TRBV2 and TRBJ1-4 gives the full variable domain: EPEVTQTPSHQVTQMGQEVILRCVPISNHLYFYWYRQILGQKVEFLVSFYNNEISEKSEIFDDQFSVERPDGSNFTLKIRSTKLEDSAMYFCASREGGRVDEKLFFGSGTQLSVL.

The chain has TRBV27 and TRBJ2-7, with 13 nucleotides matching TRBD2. Germline trimming cut 2 bases from V and 4 bases from J; bases unmatched to any gene: 5. The CDR3 contains 16 residues. CDR1 is MNHEY, CDR2 SMNVEV, per germline (reference sequence). The CDR3 nucleotides are TGTGCCAGCAGTTTACGGGGACTAGCGGGAATGTACGAGCAGTACTTC. Protein product: CASSLRGLAGMYEQYF.

The chain is built from TRBV5-1 and TRBJ2-3; the match to TRBD2 covers 8 bases. V was clipped by 4 bases and J by 1 base; unmatched bases: 11. Germline CDR1 reads SGHRS; CDR2 reads YFSETQ. The CDR3 is 17 residues long. The CDR3 protein is CASSPVPLAERTDTQYF. The CDR3 nucleotides are TGCGCCAGCAGCCCGGTCCCACTAGCGGAGCGCACAGATACGCAGTATTTT.

V and J are TRBV12-3 or TRBV12-4 and TRBJ1-2, with D unresolved. V gave up 6 bases and J gave up 1 base, with 9 bases separating them. This CDR3 is built from 13 residues. The CDR3 sequence: CASRIGVNYGYTF. The CDR3 DNA sequence: TGTGCCAGCAGGATAGGAGTTAACTATGGCTACACCTTC.

The rearrangement joins TRBV15 to TRBJ2-5; unclear D gene. The germline V gene has CDR1 LNHNV and CDR2 YYDKDF (reference sequence). Between the trimmed V and J ends, which lost 0 bases and 4 bases, there was a span of 21 bases. The CDR3 length is 18 residues. The CDR3 spells CATSREGDGFSVGETQYF. For the CDR3, the DNA is TGTGCCACCAGCAGAGAGGGTGACGGGTTTAGTGTCGGAGAGACCCAGTACTTC.

This clonotype was observed many times. This chain connects TRBV24-1 to TRBJ1-5; 8 bases match TRBD1. V dropped 4 bases and J dropped 9; count of bases not matched to a gene: 4. CDR1 is KGHDR, CDR2 SFDVKD, per germline. The length of the CDR3 is 13 residues. CDR3 in DNA: TGTGCCACCAGTGACAGGGGGCTGGGGCCCCAGCATTTT. Amino acid sequence: CATSDRGLGPQHF.

This clonotype was recorded a few times. The genes are TRBV20-1 and TRBJ1-2, with D possibly matching TRBD1 (5 bases). The V end lost 0 bases, the J end lost 2 bases, and 19 bases lay between the germline ends. The CDR3 has 17 residues. Germline values: CDR1 DFQATT, CDR2 SNEGSKA (reference sequence). The CDR3 DNA sequence: TGCAGTGCTAGAGACCCAGGGTACCCCTCCGGCAACTATGGCTACACCTTC. This encodes CSARDPGYPSGNYGYTF.

This clonotype turned up a few times. This chain joins TRBV6-6 and TRBJ2-3; 8 bases map to TRBD2. V was pared by 7 bases and J by 5 bases, with 8 bases of the junction left unmatched. Germline V gene data show CDR1 as MNHNY and CDR2 as SVGAGI (reference sequence). The CDR3 contains 14 residues. As DNA, the CDR3 is TGTGCCAGCACCTTACGGGGGGGCAGAGATACGCAGTATTTT. Its translation is CASTLRGGRDTQYF.

This sequence joins TRBV27 and TRBJ1-2; 8 bases agree with TRBD1. CDR3 size: 14 residues. The ends lost 1 base at V and 8 bases at J; junction bases unmatched: 6. Looked up from germline, CDR1 is MNHEY and CDR2 is SMNVEV (reference sequence). CDR3 amino acids: CASSLYQGADGYTF. DNA for the CDR3: TGTGCCAGCAGTTTATATCAGGGGGCGGACGGCTACACCTTC.

The gene calls are TRBV6-5 and TRBJ2-1; D unclear. CDR1 is MNHEY, CDR2 SVGAGI, per germline. CDR3 length: 15 amino acids. V lost 5 bases and J lost 10, with 21 bases in between. The CDR3 DNA sequence: TGTGCCAGCAGTCACCGCGACGAGAGCCTCAGGGAGCAGTTCTTC. Protein sequence: CASSHRDESLREQFF.

This clonotype was recorded only once. The rearrangement uses TRBV7-9 and TRBJ2-5, with 9 bases that match TRBD1. The CDR3 covers 15 residues. Trimming cost V 8 bases and J 6 bases; bases outside gene matches: 13. CDR1 and CDR2 from the germline V gene are SEHNR and FQNEAQ (reference sequence). CDR3 bases: TGTGCCAGCTTCCACCATGGGGGGACAGGGAAGACCCAGTACTTC. The encoded protein is CASFHHGGTGKTQYF.

The chain is built from TRBV12-3 or TRBV12-4 and TRBJ2-1, with no clear D. The ends were cut back, 2 bases at V and 5 bases at J, with 10 bases in the middle. The CDR3 has 14 residues. The CDR3 region has the DNA TGTGCCAGCAGTTTACTTGCGATCAACAATGAGCAGTTCTTC. It is translated as CASSLLAINNEQFF.

CDR3 in DNA: TGTGCCAGCAGCCCCCAACGCGAAGCGGGGGTAGCCAAAAACATTCAGTACTTC. Translation gives CASSPQREAGVAKNIQYF. The V and J genes are TRBV7-2 and TRBJ2-4, with TRBD2 matching 8 bases. The V gene's germline CDR1 is SGHTA and CDR2 FQGNSA. V was pared by 5 bases and J by 0 bases, with 12 bases of the junction left unmatched. The CDR3 has 18 amino acids.

The CDR3 sequence is CGLPYVSGYTF. The DNA of the CDR3 is TGCGGGCTCCCCTATGTTAGCGGCTACACCTTC. The V and J genes are TRBV20-1 and TRBJ1-2; no clear D. Germline CDR1 and CDR2: DFQATT and SNEGSKA (reference sequence). This CDR3 region has 11 residues.

The J gene is TRBJ2-3, the V gene TRBV20-1; 10 nucleotides agree with TRBD2. Losses at the gene ends were 3 bases for V and 1 base for J; bases not matched to a gene: 10. This CDR3 contains 17 residues. CDR1 DFQATT and CDR2 SNEGSKA come from the germline V gene (reference sequence). CDR3 protein: CSASTLAGVSGTDTQYF. The CDR3 DNA sequence: TGCAGTGCTAGTACGCTAGCGGGAGTTTCGGGCACAGATACGCAGTATTTT.

This chain links TRBV5-1 with TRBJ1-2; TRBD1 matches 7 bases. Trimming cost V 3 bases and J 8 bases; bases outside gene matches: 7. This CDR3 contains 13 residues. Germline CDR1 reads SGHRS; CDR2 reads YFSETQ. The chain's CDR3 is CASSSRQGQGYTF. The CDR3 region has the DNA TGCGCCAGCAGCTCTCGACAGGGTCAAGGCTACACCTTC.

The chain combines TRBV7-3 with TRBJ1-1; the match to TRBD1 covers 12 bases. The CDR3 runs 13 residues. V was clipped by 4 bases and J by 9 bases; unmatched bases: 3. Germline loops: CDR1 SGHTA, CDR2 FQGTGA. CDR3 coding DNA: TGTGCCAGCAGCTCGGGACAGGGGGCGAAAGCTTTCTTT. Translating gives CASSSGQGAKAFF.

The chain combines TRBV27 with TRBJ2-1; 7 bases line up with TRBD1. Per the germline V gene, CDR1 is MNHEY and CDR2 is SMNVEV (reference sequence). The ends lost 5 bases at V and 8 bases at J; junction bases unmatched: 6. CDR3 length: 13 amino acids. In DNA, the CDR3 is TGTGCCAGCAGTCCCGACAGGGTGGATGAGCAGTTCTTC. Amino acid sequence: CASSPDRVDEQFF.

The J gene is TRBJ2-1, the V gene TRBV6-1; D is tentatively TRBD1 or TRBD2 (5 bases each). The CDR3 sequence is 11 residues long. Per germline, CDR1 MNHNS and CDR2 SASEGT. The germline V and J ends were trimmed by 10 bases and 3 bases, with 7 bases remaining between them. This chain's CDR3 is CAMGVYNEQFF. The CDR3 DNA sequence: TGTGCCATGGGGGTCTACAATGAGCAGTTCTTC.

Only a few counts were recorded for this clonotype. The chain is built from TRBV28 and TRBJ2-1; D may be TRBD1 (6 bases). V dropped 6 bases and J dropped 6 bases, with 21 bases sitting between them. CDR1 and CDR2 from the germline V gene are MDHEN and SYDVKM. The CDR3 contains 16 residues. Here the CDR3 reads CASSPPDRTASNEQFF. The CDR3 DNA is TGTGCCAGCAGCCCACCCGATAGGACAGCTTCCAATGAGCAGTTCTTC. The variable domain in full, completed from reference TRBV28 and TRBJ2-1, reads DVKVTQSSRYLVKRTGEKVFLECVQDMDHENMFWYRQDPGLGLRLIYFSYDVKMKEKGDIPEGYSVSREKKERFSLILESASTNQTSMYLCASSPPDRTASNEQFFGPGTRLTVL.